This T cell receptor (beta chain) originates from a study of shared clonotypes between healthy human individuals. For this clone: The antigen remains unidentified.

The study's findings and limits: Sharing across four donors was highest in naive CD4 (around 5%) and lowest in memory CD8 (0.4%). Investigators expected sequencing depth to affect clonotype sharing among donors.

TCRdb's table, derived via immunoSEQ multiplex PCR, lists solely in-frame clones and lacks some. The table has 1.4 million to 1.5 million clones, roughly 96% seen once. The CDR3 covers 15 residues. The V gene lost 0 bases and the J gene lost 5 bases, with 13 bases spanning the gap. Germline V gene data show CDR1 as LGHNA and CDR2 as YSLEER. Sequenced sample: naive CD4+ T cells sorted from blood. Subset denoted: CD45RA+ positively selected. The V gene is TRBV4-3, the J gene TRBJ1-2; TRBD1 is a possible D gene (5 bases). The origin of this receptor is a man aged 25 to 45 in good health. The CDR3: CASSQEPSTAYGYTF. As DNA, the CDR3 is TGCGCCAGCAGCCAAGAACCTTCGACAGCTTATGGCTACACCTTC.